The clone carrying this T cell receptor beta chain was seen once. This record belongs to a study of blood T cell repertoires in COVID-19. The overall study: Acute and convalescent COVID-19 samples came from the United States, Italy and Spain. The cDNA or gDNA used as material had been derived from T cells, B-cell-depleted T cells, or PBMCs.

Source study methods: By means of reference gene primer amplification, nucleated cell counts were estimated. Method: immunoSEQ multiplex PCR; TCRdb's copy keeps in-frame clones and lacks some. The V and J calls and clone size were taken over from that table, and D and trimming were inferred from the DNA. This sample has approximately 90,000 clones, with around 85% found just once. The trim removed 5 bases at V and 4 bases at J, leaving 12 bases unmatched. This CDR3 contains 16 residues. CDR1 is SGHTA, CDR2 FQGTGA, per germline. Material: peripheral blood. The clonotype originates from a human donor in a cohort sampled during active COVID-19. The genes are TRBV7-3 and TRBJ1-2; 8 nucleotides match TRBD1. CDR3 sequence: CASSAWPTGEGYGYTF. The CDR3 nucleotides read TGTGCCAGCAGCGCTTGGCCGACAGGGGAGGGCTATGGCTACACCTTC. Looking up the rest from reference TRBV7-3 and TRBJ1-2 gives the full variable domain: GAGVSQTPSNKVTEKGKYVELRCDPISGHTALYWYRQSLGQGPEFLIYFQGTGAADDSGLPNDRFFAVRPEGSVSTLKIQRTERGDSAVYLCASSAWPTGEGYGYTFGSGTRLTVV.